Presented here are 16 T cell receptor beta chains from one specimen sequenced in a study of T cells in Graves' hyperthyroidism and ophthalmopathy. The CDR3 regions of TCR beta were amplified from RNA transcripts. HTBI primers were used for first-round RT-PCR of the TCR CDR3. TCRdb fed the multiplex PCR reads into MiXCR, producing one record per CDR3 protein. The sample includes hundreds of thousands of distinct CDR3 sequences, around 42% of them seen just once. The specimen sequenced was peripheral blood or thyroid tissue (not recorded which). These receptors originate from a woman between 18 and 29 years old with Graves' hyperthyroidism.

This clonotype has just a few counts. This chain uses TRBV25-1 with TRBJ1-2, with D unresolved. Trimming left V 2 bases short and J 6 bases short, with 22 bases between. Germline V CDR1 and CDR2: MGHDK, SYGVNS. This CDR3 region has 17 residues. CDR3 bases: TGTGCCAGCAGTGAAATGGGCGCAGCGCAGAGCCGGGATGGCTACACCTTC. The encoded protein is CASSEMGAAQSRDGYTF.

The chain is built from TRBV29-1 and TRBJ1-5, with 9 bases lining up with TRBD1. The CDR3 has 12 amino acids. J gave up 10 bases and V 5 bases, and 6 bases lay outside the gene matches. The germline V gene encodes CDR1 SQVTM and CDR2 ANQGSEA. CDR3: CSVRQGDSPQHF. CDR3 nucleotides: TGCAGCGTTCGACAGGGGGATTCACCCCAGCATTTT.

The chain recombines TRBV2 with TRBJ2-7, with 12 bases lining up with TRBD2. The CDR3 is 18 amino acids. The V segment lost 2 bases and the J segment 0 bases; nucleotides outside the gene matches: 8. CDR1 is SNHLY, CDR2 FYNNEI, per germline. CDR3 coding DNA: TGTGCCAGCAGTGAAAGGTCGGGACTAGCGGGCCTCTCCTACGAGCAGTACTTC. Residues: CASSERSGLAGLSYEQYF.

This clonotype occurred many times. The V gene is TRBV7-9, the J gene TRBJ1-5, with TRBD1 matching 7 bases. V dropped 5 bases and J dropped 2; count of bases not matched to a gene: 9. Looked up from germline, CDR1 is SEHNR and CDR2 is FQNEAQ (reference sequence). The CDR3 consists of 16 residues. The CDR3 sequence is CASSPGQVNGNQPQHF. In DNA, the CDR3 is TGTGCCAGCAGCCCCGGACAGGTTAACGGCAATCAGCCCCAGCATTTT.

The chain has TRBV11-1 and TRBJ2-7; D possibly matches TRBD1 or TRBD2 (7 bases each). The CDR3 extends over 16 amino acids. Germline lookup yields CDR1 SGHAT and CDR2 FQDESV (reference sequence). CDR3 sequence reads: CARDPRGGGRYHEQYF. The CDR3 DNA sequence: TGTGCTAGAGACCCCAGGGGGGGCGGGAGATACCACGAGCAGTACTTC.

Only a few counts were recorded for this clonotype. V is TRBV20-1 and J is TRBJ1-1, with 7 bases identical to TRBD1. This CDR3 is built from 12 residues. The germline V gene has CDR1 DFQATT and CDR2 SNEGSKA (reference sequence). J lost 6 bases, V lost 3 bases, and 4 bases had no gene match. The CDR3 coding sequence is TGCAGTGCTAGCGAGACAGGGTCTGAAGCTTTCTTT. This sequence encodes CSASETGSEAFF.

The V gene is TRBV5-1, the J gene TRBJ2-5; 10 bases match TRBD2. The CDR3 sequence is 18 residues long. The ends lost 4 bases at V and 1 base at J; junction bases unmatched: 13. CDR1 SGHRS and CDR2 YFSETQ come from the germline V gene. This chain's CDR3 is CASSRTTPRLAGQETQYF. CDR3 DNA: TGCGCCAGCAGCCGGACGACCCCCCGACTAGCGGGCCAAGAGACCCAGTACTTC. The whole variable domain, remainder taken from reference TRBV5-1 and TRBJ2-5, is KAGVTQTPRYLIKTRGQQVTLSCSPISGHRSVSWYQQTPGQGLQFLFEYFSETQRNKGNFPGRFSGRQFSNSRSEMNVSTLELGDSALYLCASSRTTPRLAGQETQYFGPGTRLLVL.

The chain joins TRBV5-8 to TRBJ1-6; D not certain. CDR3 length: 15 amino acids. The germline V and J ends were trimmed by 1 base and 9 bases, with 14 bases remaining between them. Germline V CDR1 and CDR2: SGHTS, YDEGEE. The CDR3 spells CASSLPPGSTSPLHF. The CDR3 DNA is TGTGCCAGCAGCTTGCCCCCGGGCTCTACTTCACCCCTCCACTTT.

J is TRBJ2-7 and V is TRBV2; D might be TRBD2 (5 bases). The CDR3 is made up of 17 amino acids. V lost 7 bases and J lost 2, with 24 bases in between. Germline V gene data show CDR1 as SNHLY and CDR2 as FYNNEI. The CDR3 sequence is CASMEDSTGFVTYEQYF. In DNA, the CDR3 is TGTGCCAGCATGGAGGACTCGACGGGCTTCGTTACCTACGAGCAGTACTTC.

The chain employs TRBV7-9 and TRBJ1-2; D remains unclear. The V and J ends lost 1 base and 8 bases respectively, with 11 bases between them. There are 13 residues in the CDR3. Germline CDR1 SEHNR, CDR2 FQNEAQ (reference sequence). The CDR3, as DNA: TGTGCCAGCAGCTTAGAAGTAGGGAAAGGCTACACCTTC. It encodes CASSLEVGKGYTF.

This clonotype has just a few counts. This sequence joins TRBV20-1 and TRBJ2-7; D may be TRBD1 or TRBD2 (5 bases each). The germline V gene encodes CDR1 DFQATT and CDR2 SNEGSKA (reference sequence). The V and J ends lost 6 bases and 2 bases respectively, with 11 bases between them. CDR3 length equals 12 residues. CDR3 bases: TGCAGTGCCCGGGACGAGACCTACGAGCAGTACTTC. Protein: CSARDETYEQYF.

This sequence joins TRBV20-1 and TRBJ1-2; 9 nucleotides agree with TRBD1. Germline lookup yields CDR1 DFQATT and CDR2 SNEGSKA (reference sequence). This CDR3 spans 14 amino acids. V was clipped by 2 bases and J by 2 bases; unmatched bases: 3. The CDR3 region is CSARQTGGNYGYTF. CDR3 coding DNA: TGCAGTGCTAGACAGACAGGGGGGAACTATGGCTACACCTTC.

CDR3 bases: TGTGCCAGCAGAACCGGACTAGCGGGGTTATCCTACGAGCAGTACTTC. Translated: CASRTGLAGLSYEQYF. The rearrangement joins TRBV2 to TRBJ2-7; TRBD2 matches at 12 bases. The CDR3 runs to 16 residues. Looked up from germline, CDR1 is SNHLY and CDR2 is FYNNEI. Unmatched junction bases numbered 7, after V lost 6 bases and J lost 1 base.

This chain joins TRBV29-1 and TRBJ1-1; 10 nucleotides line up with TRBD1. V was pared by 8 bases and J by 11 bases, with 8 bases of the junction left unmatched. The CDR3 totals 11 residues. CDR1 and CDR2 (germline): SQVTM, ANQGSEA. The CDR3 reads CSSFGTGDAFF. The CDR3, as DNA: TGCAGCAGTTTCGGGACAGGGGACGCTTTCTTT. The variable domain in full, completed from reference TRBV29-1 and TRBJ1-1, reads SAVISQKPSRDICQRGTSLTIQCQVDSQVTMMFWYRQQPGQSLTLIATANQGSEATYESGFVIDKFPISRPNLTFSTLTVSNMSPEDSSIYLCSSFGTGDAFFGQGTRLTVV.

The rearrangement uses TRBV24-1 and TRBJ2-5; D call uncertain. V was trimmed by 4 bases and J by 12 bases, leaving 17 bases between them. CDR1 and CDR2 (germline): KGHDR, SFDVKD. The CDR3 contains 13 residues. CDR3 protein: CATSDTTLSTKYF. In DNA, the CDR3 is TGTGCCACCAGTGACACCACCCTCTCGACAAAGTACTTC.

This sequence joins TRBV6-5 and TRBJ2-7; a possible D gene is TRBD2 (5 bases). This CDR3 contains 14 residues. With 4 bases removed from V and 2 bases from J, the gap between germline ends came to 12 bases. Germline CDR1 MNHEY, CDR2 SVGAGI. The CDR3 loop is CASSFNRGPYEQYF. CDR3 sequence (DNA): TGTGCCAGCAGTTTCAACCGGGGTCCCTACGAGCAGTACTTC.